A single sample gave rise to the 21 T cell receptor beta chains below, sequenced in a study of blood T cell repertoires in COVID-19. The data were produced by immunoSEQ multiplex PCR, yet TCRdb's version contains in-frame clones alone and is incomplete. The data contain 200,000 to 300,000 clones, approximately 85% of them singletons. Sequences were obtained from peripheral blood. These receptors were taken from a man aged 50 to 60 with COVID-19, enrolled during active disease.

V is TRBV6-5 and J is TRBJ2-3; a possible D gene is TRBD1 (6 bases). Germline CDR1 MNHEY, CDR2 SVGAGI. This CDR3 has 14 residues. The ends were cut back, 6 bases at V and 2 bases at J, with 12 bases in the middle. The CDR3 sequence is CASSYRDNTDTQYF. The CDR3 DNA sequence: TGTGCCAGCAGCTACAGGGACAACACAGATACGCAGTATTTT.

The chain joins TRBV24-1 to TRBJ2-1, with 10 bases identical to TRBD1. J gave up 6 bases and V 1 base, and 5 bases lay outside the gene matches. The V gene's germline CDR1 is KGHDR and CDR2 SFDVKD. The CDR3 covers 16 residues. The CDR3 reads CATSDFGQGVGNEQFF. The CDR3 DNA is TGTGCCACCAGTGATTTCGGACAGGGGGTCGGCAATGAGCAGTTCTTC.

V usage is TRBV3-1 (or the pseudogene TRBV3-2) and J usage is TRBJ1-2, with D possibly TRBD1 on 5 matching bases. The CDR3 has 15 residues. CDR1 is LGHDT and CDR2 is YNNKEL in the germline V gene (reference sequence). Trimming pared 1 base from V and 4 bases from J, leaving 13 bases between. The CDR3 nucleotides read TGTGCCAGCAGCCAAGCGACAGTCCCGGCCTATGGCTACACCTTC. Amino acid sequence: CASSQATVPAYGYTF.

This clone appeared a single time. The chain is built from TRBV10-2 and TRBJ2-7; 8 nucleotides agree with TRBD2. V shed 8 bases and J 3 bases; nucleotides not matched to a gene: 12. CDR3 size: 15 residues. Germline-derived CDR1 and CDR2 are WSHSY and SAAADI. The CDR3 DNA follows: TGCGCCAGCTCCCTCGGGGGGGGCGTTCGCTACGAGCAGTACTTC. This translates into CASSLGGGVRYEQYF.

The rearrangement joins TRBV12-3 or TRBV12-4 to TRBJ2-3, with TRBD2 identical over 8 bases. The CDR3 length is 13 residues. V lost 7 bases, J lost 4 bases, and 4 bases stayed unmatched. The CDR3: CASTPGGADTQYF. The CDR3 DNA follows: TGTGCCAGCACCCCGGGAGGGGCAGATACGCAGTATTTT.

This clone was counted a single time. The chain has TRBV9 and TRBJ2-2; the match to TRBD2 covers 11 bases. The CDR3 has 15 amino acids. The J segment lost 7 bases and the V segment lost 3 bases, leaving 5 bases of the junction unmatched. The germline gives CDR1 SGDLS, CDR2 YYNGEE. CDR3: CASSGSGGAVGELFF. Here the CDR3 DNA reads TGTGCCAGCAGCGGTAGCGGGGGGGCAGTCGGGGAGCTGTTTTTT. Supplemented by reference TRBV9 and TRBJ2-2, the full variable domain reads DSGVTQTPKHLITATGQRVTLRCSPRSGDLSVYWYQQSLDQGLQFLIQYYNGEERAKGNILERFSAQQFPDLHSELNLSSLELGDSALYFCASSGSGGAVGELFFGEGSRLTVL.

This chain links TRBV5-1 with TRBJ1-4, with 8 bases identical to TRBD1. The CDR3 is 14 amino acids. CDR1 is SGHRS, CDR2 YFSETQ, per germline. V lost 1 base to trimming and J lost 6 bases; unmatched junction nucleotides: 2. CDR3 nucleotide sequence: TGCGCCAGCAGCTTGTCAGGGGGCGATGAAAAACTGTTTTTT. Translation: CASSLSGGDEKLFF.

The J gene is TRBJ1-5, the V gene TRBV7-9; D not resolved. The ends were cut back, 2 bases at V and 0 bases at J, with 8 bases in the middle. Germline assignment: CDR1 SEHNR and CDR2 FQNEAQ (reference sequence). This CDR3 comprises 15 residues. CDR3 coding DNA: TGTGCCAGCAGCTTAAACGGTAATAGCAATCAGCCCCAGCATTTT. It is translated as CASSLNGNSNQPQHF.

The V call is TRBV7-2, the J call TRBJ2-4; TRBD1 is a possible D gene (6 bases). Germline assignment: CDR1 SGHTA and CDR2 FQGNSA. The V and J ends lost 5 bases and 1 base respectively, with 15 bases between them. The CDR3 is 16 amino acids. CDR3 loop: CASSHEQGRAKNIQYF. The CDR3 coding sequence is TGTGCCAGCAGCCACGAACAGGGTCGGGCCAAAAACATTCAGTACTTC. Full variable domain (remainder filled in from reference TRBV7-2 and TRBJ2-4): GAGVSQSPSNKVTEKGKDVELRCDPISGHTALYWYRQSLGQGLEFLIYFQGNSAPDKSGLPSDRFSAERTGGSVSTLTIQRTQQEDSAVYLCASSHEQGRAKNIQYFGAGTRLSVL.

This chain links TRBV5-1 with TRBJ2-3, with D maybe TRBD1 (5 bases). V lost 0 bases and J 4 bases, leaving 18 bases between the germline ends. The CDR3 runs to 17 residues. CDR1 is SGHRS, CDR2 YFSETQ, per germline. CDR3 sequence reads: CASSLAGLVSGPDTQYF. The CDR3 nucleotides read TGCGCCAGCAGCTTGGCCGGTTTGGTCTCAGGGCCAGATACGCAGTATTTT.

The CDR3 DNA is TGTGCCAGCAGCTTAGGAGGGCGACTCGCGGGGGGACCCACAGATACGCAGTATTTT. It encodes CASSLGGRLAGGPTDTQYF. The chain uses TRBV11-2 and TRBJ2-3; TRBD2 matches 8 bases. Trimming removed 1 base from V and 2 bases from J; junction bases left unmatched: 14. The CDR3 runs 19 residues. Germline CDR1 SGHAT, CDR2 FQNNGV.

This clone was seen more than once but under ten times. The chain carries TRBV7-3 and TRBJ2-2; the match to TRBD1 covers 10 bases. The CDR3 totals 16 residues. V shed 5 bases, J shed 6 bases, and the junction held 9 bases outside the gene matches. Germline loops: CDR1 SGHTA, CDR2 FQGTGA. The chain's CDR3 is CASSPTGTGVPGELFF. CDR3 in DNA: TGTGCCAGCAGCCCAACCGGGACAGGGGTCCCCGGGGAGCTGTTTTTT.

The chain's CDR3 is CASSLVTVTGELFF. The CDR3, as DNA: TGTGCCAGCAGCTTAGTTACAGTCACCGGGGAGCTGTTTTTT. V usage is TRBV11-2 and J usage is TRBJ2-2; D not certain. V was pared by 1 base and J by 4 bases, with 7 bases between. The germline gives CDR1 SGHAT, CDR2 FQNNGV. The CDR3 loop spans 14 amino acids. Filled out from reference TRBV11-2 and TRBJ2-2, the complete variable domain reads EAGVAQSPRYKIIEKRQSVAFWCNPISGHATLYWYQQILGQGPKLLIQFQNNGVVDDSQLPKDRFSAERLKGVDSTLKIQPAKLEDSAVYLCASSLVTVTGELFFGEGSRLTVL.

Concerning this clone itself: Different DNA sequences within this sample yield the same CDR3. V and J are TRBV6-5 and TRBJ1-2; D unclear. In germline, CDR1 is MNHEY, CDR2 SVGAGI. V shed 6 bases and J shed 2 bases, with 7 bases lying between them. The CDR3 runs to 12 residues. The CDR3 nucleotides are TGTGCCAGCAGCACGGGAAACTATGGCTACACCTTC. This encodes CASSTGNYGYTF.

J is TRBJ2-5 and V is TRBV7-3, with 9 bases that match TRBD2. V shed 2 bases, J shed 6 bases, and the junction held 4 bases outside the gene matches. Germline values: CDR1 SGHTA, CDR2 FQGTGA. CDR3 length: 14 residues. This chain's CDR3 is CASSLGLASQTQYF. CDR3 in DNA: TGTGCCAGCAGCTTAGGACTAGCGAGCCAGACCCAGTACTTC.

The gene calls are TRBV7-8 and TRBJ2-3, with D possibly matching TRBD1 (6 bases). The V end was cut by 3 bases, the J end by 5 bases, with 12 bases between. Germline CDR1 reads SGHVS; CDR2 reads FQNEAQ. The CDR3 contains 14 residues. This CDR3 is CASSFGGGLDTQYF. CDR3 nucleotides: TGTGCCAGCAGCTTTGGTGGGGGCCTAGATACGCAGTATTTT.

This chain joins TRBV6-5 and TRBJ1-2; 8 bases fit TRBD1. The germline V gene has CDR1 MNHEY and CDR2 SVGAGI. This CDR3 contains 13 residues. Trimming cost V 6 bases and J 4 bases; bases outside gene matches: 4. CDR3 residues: CASSPGTGYGYTF. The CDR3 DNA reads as TGTGCCAGCAGCCCAGGGACAGGCTATGGCTACACCTTC.

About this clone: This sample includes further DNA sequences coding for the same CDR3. The CDR3: CASSLQGFEKLFF. As DNA, the CDR3 is TGTGCCAGCAGCCTCCAGGGTTTCGAAAAACTGTTTTTT. The chain has TRBV3-1 (or the pseudogene TRBV3-2) and TRBJ1-4; TRBD1 is a possible D gene (5 bases). CDR1 is LGHDT and CDR2 is YNNKEL in the germline V gene (reference sequence). This CDR3 has 13 amino acids. Trimming removed 4 bases at V and 8 bases at J, with 11 bases between.

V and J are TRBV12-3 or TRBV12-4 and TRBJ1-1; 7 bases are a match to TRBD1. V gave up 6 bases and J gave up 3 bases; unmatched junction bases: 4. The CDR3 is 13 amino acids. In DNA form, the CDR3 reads TGTGCCAGCAGCGGGGGACAGTACACTGAAGCTTTCTTT. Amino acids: CASSGGQYTEAFF.

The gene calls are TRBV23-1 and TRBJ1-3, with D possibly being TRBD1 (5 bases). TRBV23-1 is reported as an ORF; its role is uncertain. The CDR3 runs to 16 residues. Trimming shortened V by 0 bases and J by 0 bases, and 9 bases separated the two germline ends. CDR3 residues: CASSQSGLNSGNTIYF. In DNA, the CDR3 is TGCGCCAGCAGTCAATCGGGACTTAACTCTGGAAACACCATATATTTT.

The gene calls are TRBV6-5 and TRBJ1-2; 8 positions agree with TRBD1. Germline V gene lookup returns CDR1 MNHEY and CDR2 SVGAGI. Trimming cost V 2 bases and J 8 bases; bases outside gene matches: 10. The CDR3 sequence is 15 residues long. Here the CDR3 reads CASSYMGQVMRGYTF. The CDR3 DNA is TGTGCCAGCAGTTACATGGGACAGGTAATGCGAGGCTACACCTTC.